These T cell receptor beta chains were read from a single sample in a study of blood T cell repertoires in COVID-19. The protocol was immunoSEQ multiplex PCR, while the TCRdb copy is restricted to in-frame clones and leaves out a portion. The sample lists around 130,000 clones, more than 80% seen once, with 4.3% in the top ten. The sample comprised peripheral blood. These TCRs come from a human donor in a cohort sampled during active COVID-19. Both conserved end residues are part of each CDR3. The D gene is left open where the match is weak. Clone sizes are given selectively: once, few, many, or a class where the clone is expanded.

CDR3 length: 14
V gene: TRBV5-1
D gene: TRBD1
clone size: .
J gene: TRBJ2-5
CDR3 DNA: TGCGCCAGCAGCAGGACAGGACTCCAAGAGACCCAGTACTTC
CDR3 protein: CASSRTGLQETQYF

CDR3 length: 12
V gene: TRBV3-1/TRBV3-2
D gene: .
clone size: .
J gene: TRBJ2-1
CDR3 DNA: TGTGCCAGCAGCCAGGTTCAAGGAGGGCAGTTCTTC
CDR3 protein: CASSQVQGGQFF

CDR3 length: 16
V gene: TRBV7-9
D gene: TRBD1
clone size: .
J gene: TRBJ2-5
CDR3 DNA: TGTGCCAGCAGCCTAGGGACAGGTGGAGCCCAAGAGACCCAGTACTTC
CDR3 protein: CASSLGTGGAQETQYF

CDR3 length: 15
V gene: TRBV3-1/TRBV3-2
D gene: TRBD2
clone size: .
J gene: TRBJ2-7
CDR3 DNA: TGTGCCAGCAGCCAATATAGCGGGGCCACCTACGAGCAGTACTTC
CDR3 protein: CASSQYSGATYEQYF

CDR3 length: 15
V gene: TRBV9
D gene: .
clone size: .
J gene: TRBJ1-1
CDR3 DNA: TGTGCCAGCAGCGTAGGTCCAGACATGAACACTGAAGCTTTCTTT
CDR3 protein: CASSVGPDMNTEAFF

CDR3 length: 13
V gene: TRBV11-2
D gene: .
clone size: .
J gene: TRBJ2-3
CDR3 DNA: TGTGCCAGCAGCTTAGGGGGGCTGGATACGCAGTATTTT
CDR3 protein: CASSLGGLDTQYF

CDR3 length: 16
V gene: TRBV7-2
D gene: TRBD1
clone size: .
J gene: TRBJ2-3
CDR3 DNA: TGTGCCAGCAGCGCAGGGACAGGAGCTAGCACAGATACGCAGTATTTT
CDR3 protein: CASSAGTGASTDTQYF

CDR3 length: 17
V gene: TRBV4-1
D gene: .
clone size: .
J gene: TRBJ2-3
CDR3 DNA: TGCGCCAGCAGCCCCCTAATGTCGCAACCTAGCACAGATACGCAGTATTTT
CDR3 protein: CASSPLMSQPSTDTQYF

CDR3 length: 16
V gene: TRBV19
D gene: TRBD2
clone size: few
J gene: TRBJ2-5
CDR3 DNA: TGTGCCAGTAGTCCCCCAAGCGGGAGGGCCGGGGAGACCCAGTACTTC
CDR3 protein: CASSPPSGRAGETQYF

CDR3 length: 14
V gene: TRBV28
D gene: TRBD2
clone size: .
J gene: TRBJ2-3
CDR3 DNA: TGTGCCAGCAGTAGCGGGGGGGCCTTAGATACGCAGTATTTT
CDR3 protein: CASSSGGALDTQYF

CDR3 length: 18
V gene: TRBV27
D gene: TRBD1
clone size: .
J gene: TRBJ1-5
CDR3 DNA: TGTGCCAGCAGTTTATCTTTCCCCCCGGACAGGGTGGGACAGCCCCAGCATTTT
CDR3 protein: CASSLSFPPDRVGQPQHF

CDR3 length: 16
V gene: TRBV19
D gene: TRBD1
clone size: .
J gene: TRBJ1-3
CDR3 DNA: TGTGCCAGTAGTAGACAGGGGGCTCGGAGTGGAAACACCATATATTTT
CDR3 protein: CASSRQGARSGNTIYF

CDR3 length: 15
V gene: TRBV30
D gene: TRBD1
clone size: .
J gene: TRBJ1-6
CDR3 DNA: TGTGCCTGGAGCAGACAGGGCCGGGGTGAATCACCCCTCCACTTT
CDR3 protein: CAWSRQGRGESPLHF

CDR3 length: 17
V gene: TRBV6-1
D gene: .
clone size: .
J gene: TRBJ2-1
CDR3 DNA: TGTGCCAGCAGTGCGCCAGGACTCGAGAGCTTTGGGAGTGAGCAGTTCTTC
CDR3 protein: CASSAPGLESFGSEQFF

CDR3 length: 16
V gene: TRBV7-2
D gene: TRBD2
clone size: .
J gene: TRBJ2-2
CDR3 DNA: TGTGCCAGCAGCTTTCTCCCGGGAGGAGGGCCCGGGGAGCTGTTTTTT
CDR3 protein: CASSFLPGGGPGELFF

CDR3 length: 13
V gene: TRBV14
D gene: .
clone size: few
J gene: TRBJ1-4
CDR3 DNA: TGTGCCAGCAGCCAAGATTTGGCAGGTCGGCTGTTTTTT
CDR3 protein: CASSQDLAGRLFF

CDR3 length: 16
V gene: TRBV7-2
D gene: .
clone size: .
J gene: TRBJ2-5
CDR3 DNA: TGTGCCAGCAGCTTAATTGGGCTGGGGGGGCGCGAGACCCAGTACTTC
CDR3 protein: CASSLIGLGGRETQYF

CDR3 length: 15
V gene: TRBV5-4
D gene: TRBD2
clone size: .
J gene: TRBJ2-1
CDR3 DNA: TGTGCCAGCAGCTTTGAGCTAGCGGGCCTTGGCGGGCAGTTCTTC
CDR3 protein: CASSFELAGLGGQFF

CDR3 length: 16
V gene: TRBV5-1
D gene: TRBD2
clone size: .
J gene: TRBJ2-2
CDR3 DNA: TGCGCCAGCAGCTCTTCCCCGCGGGGGGGCACCGGGGAGCTGTTTTTT
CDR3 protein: CASSSSPRGGTGELFF

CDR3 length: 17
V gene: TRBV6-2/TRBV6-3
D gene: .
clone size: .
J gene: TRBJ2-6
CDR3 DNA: TGTGCCAGCAGTTATGCCTCCCCGAGCTCTGGGGCCAACGTCCTGACTTTC
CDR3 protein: CASSYASPSSGANVLTF

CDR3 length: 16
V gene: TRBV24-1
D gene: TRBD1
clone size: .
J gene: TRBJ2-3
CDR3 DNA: TGTGCCACCAGCTCTAGTGGACAGGGTAGCGCAGATACGCAGTATTTT
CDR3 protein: CATSSSGQGSADTQYF

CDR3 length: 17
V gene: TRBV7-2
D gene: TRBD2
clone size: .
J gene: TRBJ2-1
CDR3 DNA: TGTGCCAGCAGCTTGGCCATAGCGGGGGGGCCACCGTTTGAGCAGTTCTTC
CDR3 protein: CASSLAIAGGPPFEQFF

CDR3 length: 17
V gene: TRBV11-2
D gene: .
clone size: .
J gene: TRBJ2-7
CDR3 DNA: TGTGCCAGCAGCTTAGATGGCGGCGCACGAAGCTCCTACGAGCAGTACTTC
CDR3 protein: CASSLDGGARSSYEQYF

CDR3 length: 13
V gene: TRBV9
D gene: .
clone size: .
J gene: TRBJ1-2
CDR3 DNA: TGTGCCAGCAGCGTCTCTCAGGGATTCGGCTACACCTTC
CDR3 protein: CASSVSQGFGYTF

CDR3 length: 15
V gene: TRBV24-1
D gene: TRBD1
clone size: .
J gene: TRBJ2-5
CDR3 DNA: TGTGCCACCAGTGATCCTGGGACAGTCGGGGAGACCCAGTACTTC
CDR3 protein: CATSDPGTVGETQYF